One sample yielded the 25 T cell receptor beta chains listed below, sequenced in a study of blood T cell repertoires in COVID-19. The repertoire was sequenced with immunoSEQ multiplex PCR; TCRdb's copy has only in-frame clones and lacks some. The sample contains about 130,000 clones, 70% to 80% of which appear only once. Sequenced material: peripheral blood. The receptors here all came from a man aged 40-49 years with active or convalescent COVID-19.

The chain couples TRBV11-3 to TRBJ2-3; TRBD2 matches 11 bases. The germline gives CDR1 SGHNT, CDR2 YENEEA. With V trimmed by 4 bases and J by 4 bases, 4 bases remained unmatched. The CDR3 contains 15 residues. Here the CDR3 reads CASSSASGGPDTQYF. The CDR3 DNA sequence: TGTGCCAGCAGCTCCGCTAGCGGGGGGCCAGATACGCAGTATTTT.

The CDR3 nucleotides read TGTGCCAGTAGTATAAAGGGGACAAGAAATACGCAGTATTTT. Translation gives CASSIKGTRNTQYF. The chain joins TRBV19 to TRBJ2-3; D might be TRBD1 (6 bases). This CDR3 is 14 amino acids long. CDR1 and CDR2 from the germline V gene are LNHDA and SQIVND (reference sequence). The V end was cut by 2 bases, the J end by 7 bases, with 13 bases between.

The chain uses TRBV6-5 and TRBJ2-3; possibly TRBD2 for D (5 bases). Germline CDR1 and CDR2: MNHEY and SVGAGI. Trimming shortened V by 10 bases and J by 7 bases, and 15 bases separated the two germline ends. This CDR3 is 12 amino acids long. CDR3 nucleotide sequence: TGTGCCACCCGGACTGCCTCAAATACGCAGTATTTT. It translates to CATRTASNTQYF.

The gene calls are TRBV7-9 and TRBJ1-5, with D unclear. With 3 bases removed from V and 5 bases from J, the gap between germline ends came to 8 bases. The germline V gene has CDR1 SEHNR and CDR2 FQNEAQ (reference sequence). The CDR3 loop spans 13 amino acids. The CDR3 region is CASSLGSDQPQHF. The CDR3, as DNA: TGTGCCAGCAGCTTGGGCTCGGATCAGCCCCAGCATTTT.

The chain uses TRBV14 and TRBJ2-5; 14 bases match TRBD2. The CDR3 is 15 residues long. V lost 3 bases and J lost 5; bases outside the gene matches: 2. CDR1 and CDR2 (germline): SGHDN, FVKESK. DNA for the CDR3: TGTGCCAGCAGCCAGGGACTAGCGGGGGTGGAGACCCAGTACTTC. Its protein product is CASSQGLAGVETQYF.

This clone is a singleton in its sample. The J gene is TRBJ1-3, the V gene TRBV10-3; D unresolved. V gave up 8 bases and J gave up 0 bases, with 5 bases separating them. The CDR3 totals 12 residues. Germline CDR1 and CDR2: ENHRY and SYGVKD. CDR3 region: CAILGSGNTIYF. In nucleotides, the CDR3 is TGTGCCATCCTAGGCTCTGGAAACACCATATATTTT.

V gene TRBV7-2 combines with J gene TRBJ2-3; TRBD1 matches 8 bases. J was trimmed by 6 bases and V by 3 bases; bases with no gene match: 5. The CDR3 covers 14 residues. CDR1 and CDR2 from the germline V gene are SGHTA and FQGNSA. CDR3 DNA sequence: TGTGCCAGCAGCTTTTCGACAGGGGTGGATACGCAGTATTTT. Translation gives CASSFSTGVDTQYF.

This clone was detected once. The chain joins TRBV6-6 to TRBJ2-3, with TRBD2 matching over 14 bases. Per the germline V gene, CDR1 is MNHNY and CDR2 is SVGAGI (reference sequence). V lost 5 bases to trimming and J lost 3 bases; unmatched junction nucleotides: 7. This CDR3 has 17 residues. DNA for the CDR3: TGTGCCAGCAGTCCAAGGACTAGCGGGGGGTTGACAGATACGCAGTATTTT. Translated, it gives CASSPRTSGGLTDTQYF.

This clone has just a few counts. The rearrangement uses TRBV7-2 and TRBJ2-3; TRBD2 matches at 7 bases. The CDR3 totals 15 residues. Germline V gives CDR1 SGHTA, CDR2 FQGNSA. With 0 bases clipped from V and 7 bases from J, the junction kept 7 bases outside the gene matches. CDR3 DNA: TGTGCCAGCAGCTTAGCGGGAGGGCCACGGAATACGCAGTATTTT. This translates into CASSLAGGPRNTQYF.

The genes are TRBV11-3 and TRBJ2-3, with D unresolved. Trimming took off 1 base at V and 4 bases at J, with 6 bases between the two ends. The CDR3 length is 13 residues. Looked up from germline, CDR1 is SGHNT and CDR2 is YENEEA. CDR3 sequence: CASSLVRSDTQYF. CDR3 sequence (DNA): TGTGCCAGCAGCTTAGTTCGGTCAGATACGCAGTATTTT.

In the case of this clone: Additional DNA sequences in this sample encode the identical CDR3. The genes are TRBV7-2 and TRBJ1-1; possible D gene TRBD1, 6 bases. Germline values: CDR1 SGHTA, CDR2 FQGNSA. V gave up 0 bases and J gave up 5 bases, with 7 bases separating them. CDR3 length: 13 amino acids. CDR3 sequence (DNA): TGTGCCAGCAGCTTAGCCAGGGGAACTGAAGCTTTCTTT. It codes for CASSLARGTEAFF.

DNA of the CDR3: TGTGCCTGGAGTACCGGGTCTTTCTATGGCTACACCTTC. Translating gives CAWSTGSFYGYTF. The gene calls are TRBV30 and TRBJ1-2, with unresolved D. Germline V CDR1 and CDR2: GTSNPN, SVGIG (reference sequence). Trimming removed 2 bases from V and 4 bases from J, with 11 bases in between. CDR3 length: 13 residues.

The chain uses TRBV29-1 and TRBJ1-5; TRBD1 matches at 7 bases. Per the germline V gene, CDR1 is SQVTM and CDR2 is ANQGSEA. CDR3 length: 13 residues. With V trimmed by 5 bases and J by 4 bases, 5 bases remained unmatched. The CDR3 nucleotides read TGCAGCGTTTGGGACAGTATTAATCAGCCCCAGCATTTT. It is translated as CSVWDSINQPQHF.

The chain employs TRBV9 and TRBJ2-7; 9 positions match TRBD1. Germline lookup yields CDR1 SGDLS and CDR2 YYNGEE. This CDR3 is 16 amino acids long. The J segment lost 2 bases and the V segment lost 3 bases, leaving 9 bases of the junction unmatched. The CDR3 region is CASSGGDREKPYEQYF. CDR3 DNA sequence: TGTGCCAGCAGCGGGGGGGACAGGGAGAAACCCTACGAGCAGTACTTC.

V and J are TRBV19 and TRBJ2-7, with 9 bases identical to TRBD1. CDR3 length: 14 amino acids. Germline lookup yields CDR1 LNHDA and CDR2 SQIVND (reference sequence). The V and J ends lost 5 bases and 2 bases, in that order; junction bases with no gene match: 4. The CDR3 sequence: CASSVGQGAYEQYF. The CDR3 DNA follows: TGTGCCAGTAGTGTGGGACAGGGCGCCTACGAGCAGTACTTC.

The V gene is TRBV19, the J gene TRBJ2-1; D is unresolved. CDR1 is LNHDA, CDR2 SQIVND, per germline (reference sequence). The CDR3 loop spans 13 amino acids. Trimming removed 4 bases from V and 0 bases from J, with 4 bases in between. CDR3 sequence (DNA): TGTGCCAGTAGTACGGGCTCCTACAATGAGCAGTTCTTC. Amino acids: CASSTGSYNEQFF.

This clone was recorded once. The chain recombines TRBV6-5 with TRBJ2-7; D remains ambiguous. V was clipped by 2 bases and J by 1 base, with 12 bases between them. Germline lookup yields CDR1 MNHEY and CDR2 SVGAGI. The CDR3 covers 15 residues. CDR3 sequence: CASSYGILTSYEQYF. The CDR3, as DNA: TGTGCCAGCAGTTACGGTATTCTTACTTCCTACGAGCAGTACTTC.

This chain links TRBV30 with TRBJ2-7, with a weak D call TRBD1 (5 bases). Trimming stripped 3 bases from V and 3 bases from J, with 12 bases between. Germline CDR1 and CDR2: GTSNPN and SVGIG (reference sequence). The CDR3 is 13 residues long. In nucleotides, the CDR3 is TGTGCCTGGAGCCGGCGCAGGGACTACGAGCAGTACTTC. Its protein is CAWSRRRDYEQYF.

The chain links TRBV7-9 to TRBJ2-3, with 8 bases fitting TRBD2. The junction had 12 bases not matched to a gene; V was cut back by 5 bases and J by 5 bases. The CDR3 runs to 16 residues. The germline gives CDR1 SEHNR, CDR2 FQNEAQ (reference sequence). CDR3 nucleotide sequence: TGTGCCAGCAGCCATACGGAAGGACTAGCTGGAGATACGCAGTATTTT. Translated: CASSHTEGLAGDTQYF.

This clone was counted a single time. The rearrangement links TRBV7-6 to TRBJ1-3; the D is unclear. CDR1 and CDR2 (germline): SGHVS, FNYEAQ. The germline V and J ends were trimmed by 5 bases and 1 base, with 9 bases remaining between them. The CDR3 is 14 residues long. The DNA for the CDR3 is TGTGCCAGCAGCCCCTCGGGGTCTGGAAACACCATATATTTT. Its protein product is CASSPSGSGNTIYF. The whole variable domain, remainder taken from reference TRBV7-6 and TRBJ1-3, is GAGVSQSPRYKVTKRGQDVALRCDPISGHVSLYWYRQALGQGPEFLTYFNYEAQQDKSGLPNDRFSAERPEGSISTLTIQRTEQRDSAMYRCASSPSGSGNTIYFGEGSWLTVV.

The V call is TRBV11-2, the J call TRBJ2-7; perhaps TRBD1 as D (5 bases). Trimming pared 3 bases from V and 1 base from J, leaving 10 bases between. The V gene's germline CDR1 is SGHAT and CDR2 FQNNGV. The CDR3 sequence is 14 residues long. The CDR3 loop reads CASSFTDSSYEQYF. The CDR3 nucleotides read TGTGCCAGCAGCTTTACAGACAGTTCCTACGAGCAGTACTTC.

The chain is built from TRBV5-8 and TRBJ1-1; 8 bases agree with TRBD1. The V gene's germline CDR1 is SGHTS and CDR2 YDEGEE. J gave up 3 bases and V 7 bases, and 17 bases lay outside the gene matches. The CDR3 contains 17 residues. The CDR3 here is CASGDRGAQDFDTEAFF. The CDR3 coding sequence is TGTGCCAGCGGAGACAGGGGCGCCCAGGATTTTGACACTGAAGCTTTCTTT.

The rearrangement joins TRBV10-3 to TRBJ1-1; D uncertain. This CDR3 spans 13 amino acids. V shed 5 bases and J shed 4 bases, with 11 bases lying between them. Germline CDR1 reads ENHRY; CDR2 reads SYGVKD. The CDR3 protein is CAISWEIGTEAFF. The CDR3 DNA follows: TGTGCCATCAGTTGGGAGATAGGCACTGAAGCTTTCTTT.

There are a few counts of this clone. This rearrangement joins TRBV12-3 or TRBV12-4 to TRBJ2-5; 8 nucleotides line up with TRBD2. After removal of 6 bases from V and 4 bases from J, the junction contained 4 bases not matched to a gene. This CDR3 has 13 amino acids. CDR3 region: CASRRGGGETQYF. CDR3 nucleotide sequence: TGTGCCAGCAGACGGGGGGGCGGAGAGACCCAGTACTTC.

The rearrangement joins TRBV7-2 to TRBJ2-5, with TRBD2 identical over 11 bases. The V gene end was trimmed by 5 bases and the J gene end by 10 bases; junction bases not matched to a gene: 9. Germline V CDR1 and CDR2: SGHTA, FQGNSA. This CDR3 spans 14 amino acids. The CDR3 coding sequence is TGTGCCAGCAGCCCGGGGTTAGCGGGAGGGAACCAGTACTTC. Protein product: CASSPGLAGGNQYF.